Presented here are 11 T cell receptor beta chains from one specimen sequenced in a study of low-dose radiotherapy and immunotherapy resistance in tumors. As to time point: before trial treatment. With TRAV- and TRBV-specific primers, first-strand cDNA was made, covering the alpha and beta chains. TCR amplification ran approximately 20 PCR cycles using constant-region and V-primer adapter primers. TCRdb itself ran the reads through MiXCR, one entry per CDR3 protein. Among tens of thousands of distinct CDR3 sequences listed, roughly a sixth were seen once. Sequenced material: PBMCs, taken before treatment. The receptor set was obtained from a male donor with prostate cancer.

This clonotype has a handful of counts. This chain links TRBV20-1 with TRBJ1-1; D is possibly TRBD1 (6 bases). The V gene lost 0 bases and the J gene lost 1 base, with 15 bases spanning the gap. The germline V gene encodes CDR1 DFQATT and CDR2 SNEGSKA (reference sequence). The CDR3 contains 16 residues. The CDR3 region is CSARDLQGSGNTEAFF. The CDR3, as DNA: TGCAGTGCTAGAGATCTCCAGGGGTCAGGGAACACTGAAGCTTTCTTT.

In this sample, this clonotype turned up many times. The V gene is TRBV4-1, the J gene TRBJ2-3; D is unclear. Germline values: CDR1 MGHRA, CDR2 YSYEKL. V lost 1 base and J 4 bases, leaving 6 bases between the germline ends. This CDR3 has 13 residues. CDR3 sequence reads: CASSQGTSDTQYF. The CDR3 region has the DNA TGCGCCAGCAGCCAAGGGACGTCAGATACGCAGTATTTT.

This clonotype occurred a few times. The J gene is TRBJ2-1, the V gene TRBV2, with 12 bases matching TRBD2. CDR1 is SNHLY, CDR2 FYNNEI, per germline. This CDR3 has 16 residues. V gave up 5 bases and J gave up 6 bases; unmatched junction bases: 8. CDR3 in amino acids: CASSTSGGYRGNEQFF. In nucleotides, the CDR3 is TGTGCCAGCAGTACTAGCGGGGGGTATCGTGGCAATGAGCAGTTCTTC. The full variable domain, its missing parts supplied by reference TRBV2 and TRBJ2-1, is EPEVTQTPSHQVTQMGQEVILRCVPISNHLYFYWYRQILGQKVEFLVSFYNNEISEKSEIFDDQFSVERPDGSNFTLKIRSTKLEDSAMYFCASSTSGGYRGNEQFFGPGTRLTVL.

Comment on this clonotype: A far larger clone is only one base removed, so a read error is likely. The chain employs TRBV5-3 and TRBJ2-7, with D hard to call. TRBV5-3 counts as an open reading frame of uncertain function. The V and J ends lost 8 bases and 0 bases respectively, with 15 bases between them. The CDR3 runs to 14 residues. The CDR3 protein is CASSQVPSSYEQYF. The CDR3 coding sequence is TGTGCCAGCAGCCAAGTCCCGAGCTCCTACGAGCAGTACTTC.

This clonotype was seen ten or more times. The V call is TRBV3-1, the J call TRBJ2-5, with D maybe TRBD2 (7 bases). V lost 0 bases to trimming and J lost 2 bases, with 16 bases between them. This CDR3 region has 17 residues. The germline V gene encodes CDR1 LGHDT and CDR2 YNNKEL (reference sequence). The CDR3 DNA follows: TGTGCCAGCAGCCAAGAGGTGGCGGGGGCTCTTCAAGAGACCCAGTACTTC. It specifies CASSQEVAGALQETQYF.

Ten or more counts support this clonotype. The chain employs TRBV30 and TRBJ1-5; tentative D call: TRBD1 (5 bases). The CDR3 runs 13 residues. CDR1 is GTSNPN, CDR2 SVGIG, per germline (reference sequence). The V gene lost 0 bases and the J gene lost 2 bases, with 5 bases spanning the gap. The CDR3 DNA sequence: TGTGCCTGGAGTGTACAGGGCAATCAGCCCCAGCATTTT. Amino acids: CAWSVQGNQPQHF.

This clonotype appeared once. CDR3: CSVLSGMSNQPQHF. The DNA of the CDR3 is TGCAGCGTTCTATCAGGGATGAGCAATCAGCCCCAGCATTTT. V and J are TRBV29-1 and TRBJ1-5, with D possibly matching TRBD1 (5 bases). V shed 5 bases and J shed 1 base, with 12 bases lying between them. Germline V CDR1 and CDR2: SQVTM, ANQGSEA. The CDR3 covers 14 residues.

The chain is built from TRBV3-1 and TRBJ2-3, with 7 bases lining up with TRBD2. Germline loops: CDR1 LGHDT, CDR2 YNNKEL (reference sequence). The CDR3 runs to 15 residues. The V and J ends lost 2 bases and 8 bases, in that order; junction bases with no gene match: 10. The chain's CDR3 is CASSQTWGGAATQYF. The CDR3, as DNA: TGTGCCAGCAGCCAAACCTGGGGGGGTGCGGCTACGCAGTATTTT.

The rearrangement joins TRBV11-3 to TRBJ2-7, with 10 nucleotides matching TRBD1. V lost 5 bases, J lost 6 bases, and 4 bases stayed unmatched. Germline V gene data show CDR1 as SGHNT and CDR2 as YENEEA. CDR3 size: 13 residues. CDR3 coding DNA: TGTGCCAGCAGCGACCGGACAGGGGGCGAGCAGTACTTC. This translates into CASSDRTGGEQYF.

This clonotype was observed many times. The V gene is TRBV10-1, the J gene TRBJ1-4; 8 bases are shared with TRBD1. In germline, CDR1 is WNHNN, CDR2 SYGVQD (reference sequence). The ends lost 6 bases at V and 7 bases at J; junction bases unmatched: 7. CDR3 length equals 14 residues. CDR3 region: CASRKTGDGEKLFF. CDR3 DNA sequence: TGCGCCAGCAGAAAGACAGGGGATGGTGAAAAACTGTTTTTT.

The chain carries TRBV29-1 and TRBJ2-7, with D perhaps TRBD1 or TRBD2 (5 bases each). Per the germline V gene, CDR1 is SQVTM and CDR2 is ANQGSEA. The CDR3 runs to 14 residues. Trimming pared 3 bases from V and 0 bases from J, leaving 12 bases between. CDR3 region: CSVDRDGSSYEQYF. The CDR3 DNA is TGCAGCGTTGACCGGGACGGTAGCTCCTACGAGCAGTACTTC.